The 28 T cell receptor beta chains listed next were all sequenced from one sample in a study of OX40 agonist ivuxolimab in advanced cancers. Clones were sequenced by immunoSEQ multiplex PCR, and TCRdb holds only the in-frame ones, with some missing. The sample comprises about 64,000 clones, 80% to 90% of which are singletons, and about 3% rests with the top ten. The source material was CD4+ or CD8+ T cells sorted from blood, sampled in a trial of the OX40 agonist ivuxolimab. Every receptor here comes from an adult with an advanced solid tumor such as melanoma, head and neck, liver or kidney cancer.

The CDR3 DNA sequence: TGTGCCAGCAGTGCGGAAGCGGTTAACACCGGGGAGCTGTTTTTT. This encodes CASSAEAVNTGELFF. The chain couples TRBV7-3 to TRBJ2-2, with D perhaps matching TRBD2 (5 bases). V was pared by 6 bases and J by 2 bases, with 13 bases between. This CDR3 region has 15 residues. Germline V lookup: CDR1 SGHTA, CDR2 FQGTGA.

This chain connects TRBV21-1 to TRBJ1-4. TRBV21-1 is a recognized pseudogene. CDR3 size: 14 residues. The CDR3 DNA reads as TGTGCCAGCAGCAAGGTTTATGCTAATGAAAAACTGTTTTTT. Translating it yields CASSKVYANEKLFF.

The chain carries TRBV6-5 and TRBJ2-7, with 8 bases matching TRBD1. Unmatched junction bases numbered 9, after V lost 5 bases and J lost 6 bases. Germline CDR1 reads MNHEY; CDR2 reads SVGAGI. The CDR3 is 14 amino acids. Written as DNA, the CDR3 is TGTGCCAGCAGTCCCCCAGGGGGCGGTGCCGAGCAGTACTTC. Translation: CASSPPGGGAEQYF.

This clone came up a few times. CDR3 bases: TGTGCCAGCAGCCCGACGGGGGCCCAGCAAGAGACCCAGTACTTC. Its protein product is CASSPTGAQQETQYF. The gene calls are TRBV5-4 and TRBJ2-5, with D perhaps given as TRBD1 or TRBD2 (6 bases each). Germline V gives CDR1 SGHNT, CDR2 YYREEE (reference sequence). The CDR3 contains 15 residues. V dropped 4 bases and J dropped 2 bases, with 15 bases sitting between them.

V and J are TRBV11-2 and TRBJ2-7, with D possibly being TRBD2 (5 bases). Germline CDR1 SGHAT, CDR2 FQNNGV. The CDR3 has 12 residues. Trimming removed 2 bases at V and 7 bases at J, with 9 bases between. The CDR3 DNA reads TGTGCCAGCAGCTTATCCCGGGGTGAGCAGTACTTC. It codes for CASSLSRGEQYF.

The rearrangement links TRBV7-9 to TRBJ2-1; 15 nucleotides agree with TRBD2. CDR1 SEHNR and CDR2 FQNEAQ come from the germline V gene (reference sequence). J was trimmed by 0 bases and V by 10 bases; bases with no gene match: 10. The CDR3 spans 18 residues. The CDR3 region has the DNA TGTGCCATCCAATCCGGGACTAGCGGGGGGAGCTCCTACAATGAGCAGTTCTTC. Encoded protein: CAIQSGTSGGSSYNEQFF.

V is TRBV5-1 and J is TRBJ2-7, with a tentative D call TRBD2 (6 bases). This CDR3 region has 14 residues. Looked up from germline, CDR1 is SGHRS and CDR2 is YFSETQ. V dropped 3 bases and J dropped 2 bases, with 12 bases sitting between them. The CDR3 reads CASSSGGRTYEQYF. In DNA form, the CDR3 reads TGCGCCAGCAGCTCCGGGGGAAGAACCTACGAGCAGTACTTC.

The J gene is TRBJ2-2, the V gene TRBV27; D ambiguous. V lost 6 bases, J lost 7 bases, and 6 bases lay in between. Germline assignment: CDR1 MNHEY and CDR2 SMNVEV (reference sequence). This CDR3 contains 11 residues. In DNA, the CDR3 is TGTGCCAGCAGGGGTAACGGGGAGCTGTTTTTT. It encodes CASRGNGELFF.

This clone was detected a few times. The CDR3 here is CARSSPRDEYRKLFF. The CDR3 bases are TGTGCCAGAAGCTCGCCCCGGGACGAGTATAGAAAACTGTTTTTT. The V call is TRBV5-3, the J call TRBJ1-4; a weak D match, TRBD1 (5 bases). TRBV5-3 falls under the ORF class, with uncertain function. The length of the CDR3 is 15 residues. V was pared by 3 bases and J by 10 bases, with 19 bases between.

The gene calls are TRBV28 and TRBJ1-1, with D possibly TRBD1 on 6 matching bases. The V gene's germline CDR1 is MDHEN and CDR2 SYDVKM. The CDR3 totals 15 residues. The ends were cut back, 6 bases at V and 2 bases at J, with 16 bases in the middle. The CDR3 sequence: CASRIGGIGNTEAFF. CDR3 sequence (DNA): TGTGCCAGCAGAATAGGGGGGATAGGAAACACTGAAGCTTTCTTT.

The sample holds one count of this clone. This sequence joins TRBV9 and TRBJ2-2; D is perhaps TRBD1 (6 bases). V was trimmed by 0 bases and J by 5 bases, leaving 17 bases between them. Germline V gene data show CDR1 as SGDLS and CDR2 as YYNGEE. The CDR3 has 17 residues. The CDR3 reads CASSVGWAGEETGELFF. The CDR3 nucleotides are TGTGCCAGCAGCGTAGGGTGGGCAGGGGAAGAGACCGGGGAGCTGTTTTTT. Filled out from reference TRBV9 and TRBJ2-2, the complete variable domain reads DSGVTQTPKHLITATGQRVTLRCSPRSGDLSVYWYQQSLDQGLQFLIQYYNGEERAKGNILERFSAQQFPDLHSELNLSSLELGDSALYFCASSVGWAGEETGELFFGEGSRLTVL.

The chain carries TRBV4-1 and TRBJ2-7; TRBD1 matches at 9 bases. Trimming at V came to 1 base and at J to 5 bases, leaving 6 bases not matched to a gene. This CDR3 is 15 amino acids long. CDR1 MGHRA and CDR2 YSYEKL come from the germline V gene. CDR3 nucleotides: TGCGCCAGCAGCCAAGTCGGGACAGGGAAAGACGAGCAGTACTTC. This translates into CASSQVGTGKDEQYF.

The CDR3 sequence is CASSRGGGGNEQFF. CDR3 DNA: TGTGCCAGCAGCCGCGGCGGGGGTGGCAATGAGCAGTTCTTC. This chain joins TRBV13 and TRBJ2-1; 7 nucleotides line up with TRBD2. V was pared by 5 bases and J by 6 bases, with 7 bases of the junction left unmatched. Germline CDR1 PRHDT, CDR2 FYEKMQ (reference sequence). The CDR3 runs 14 residues.

The rearrangement uses TRBV2 and TRBJ2-1, with TRBD2 identical over 7 bases. Germline-derived CDR1 and CDR2 are SNHLY and FYNNEI. V was pared by 4 bases and J by 4 bases, with 7 bases of the junction left unmatched. The CDR3 extends over 15 amino acids. CDR3 DNA: TGTGCCAGCAGTGCCCGGCTAGCGGAGTACAATGAGCAGTTCTTC. It translates to CASSARLAEYNEQFF.

V usage is TRBV11-3 and J usage is TRBJ2-3; the D is unclear. CDR1 and CDR2 (germline): SGHNT, YENEEA. The CDR3 covers 13 residues. The V end was cut by 3 bases, the J end by 6 bases, with 10 bases between. The DNA for the CDR3 is TGTGCCAGCAGCTTCTCAGGCTCCGATACGCAGTATTTT. Translating gives CASSFSGSDTQYF.

The chain recombines TRBV10-3 with TRBJ2-5, with D possibly being TRBD1 (5 bases). CDR3 length: 14 residues. CDR1 and CDR2 from the germline V gene are ENHRY and SYGVKD. V was cut by 6 bases and J by 5 bases, with 16 bases left in between. The CDR3 DNA is TGTGCCATCAGGCCGCAGGGTACTGGGGAGACCCAGTACTTC. Translating gives CAIRPQGTGETQYF.

The chain has TRBV6-6 and TRBJ2-1; 10 bases map to TRBD2. The germline gives CDR1 MNHNY, CDR2 SVGAGI (reference sequence). The CDR3 sequence is 16 residues long. The J segment lost 0 bases and the V segment lost 6 bases, leaving 5 bases of the junction unmatched. CDR3 DNA: TGTGCCAGCAGCCCGGGACTAGCGACCTCCTACAATGAGCAGTTCTTC. It codes for CASSPGLATSYNEQFF.

The CDR3 here is CASSLAGFTGELFF. The CDR3 region has the DNA TGTGCCAGCAGTTTGGCGGGTTTCACCGGGGAGCTGTTTTTT. The gene calls are TRBV28 and TRBJ2-2; D is perhaps TRBD2 (5 bases). There are 14 residues in the CDR3. V dropped 3 bases and J dropped 4 bases, with 9 bases sitting between them. Germline loops: CDR1 MDHEN, CDR2 SYDVKM. The whole variable domain, remainder taken from reference TRBV28 and TRBJ2-2, is DVKVTQSSRYLVKRTGEKVFLECVQDMDHENMFWYRQDPGLGLRLIYFSYDVKMKEKGDIPEGYSVSREKKERFSLILESASTNQTSMYLCASSLAGFTGELFFGEGSRLTVL.

The CDR3 nucleotides are TGCGCCAGCAGTTCAGGACAGGGGGCGGGGAGTGAGCAGTTCTTC. The encoded protein is CASSSGQGAGSEQFF. The V call is TRBV5-1, the J call TRBJ2-1, with 11 bases identical to TRBD1. The CDR3 runs to 15 residues. Trimming at V came to 5 bases and at J to 9 bases, leaving 10 bases not matched to a gene. Germline CDR1 is SGHRS and CDR2 is YFSETQ. The variable domain in full, completed from reference TRBV5-1 and TRBJ2-1, reads KAGVTQTPRYLIKTRGQQVTLSCSPISGHRSVSWYQQTPGQGLQFLFEYFSETQRNKGNFPGRFSGRQFSNSRSEMNVSTLELGDSALYLCASSSGQGAGSEQFFGPGTRLTVL.

DNA of the CDR3: TGTGCCAGCTCACCGGGGGGGTCCCGTGAGGGCTACACCTTC. Its protein product is CASSPGGSREGYTF. The chain is built from TRBV18 and TRBJ1-2; D is possibly TRBD1 (5 bases). The germline CDR1 and CDR2 sequences are KGHSH and LQKENI. Between the trimmed V and J ends, which lost 3 bases and 8 bases, there was a span of 16 bases. This CDR3 region has 14 residues.

The rearrangement uses TRBV11-2 and TRBJ2-7, with D possibly being TRBD2 (6 bases). CDR3 length: 15 residues. V was pared by 1 base and J by 3 bases, with 13 bases between. Germline assignment: CDR1 SGHAT and CDR2 FQNNGV. CDR3 region: CASSLALSGDYEQYF. CDR3 bases: TGTGCCAGCAGCTTAGCCTTATCGGGAGACTACGAGCAGTACTTC.

This chain links TRBV5-5 with TRBJ2-5; no definite D call. This CDR3 spans 14 amino acids. The germline CDR1 and CDR2 sequences are SGHKS and YYEKEE (reference sequence). V lost 0 bases, J lost 3 bases, and 9 bases lay in between. The CDR3 reads CASSLANREETQYF. In nucleotides, the CDR3 is TGTGCCAGCAGCTTGGCGAACAGAGAAGAGACCCAGTACTTC.

J is TRBJ2-5 and V is TRBV5-4; no firm D call. V was pared by 0 bases and J by 1 base, with 10 bases between. Per the germline V gene, CDR1 is SGHNT and CDR2 is YYREEE (reference sequence). This CDR3 contains 15 residues. CDR3 coding DNA: TGTGCCAGCAGCTTGGACAGTCTACTCCAAGAGACCCAGTACTTC. Residues: CASSLDSLLQETQYF.

This sequence joins TRBV28 and TRBJ1-5, with D possibly matching TRBD1 (6 bases). CDR1 and CDR2 from the germline V gene are MDHEN and SYDVKM. The CDR3 runs 12 residues. Trimming cost V 6 bases and J 11 bases, with 14 bases left between them. CDR3 protein: CASRVQGMAQHF. The CDR3 nucleotides read TGTGCCAGCAGGGTCCAGGGGATGGCCCAGCATTTT.

The chain joins TRBV4-1 to TRBJ2-1, with 8 bases identical to TRBD2. The CDR3 has 14 residues. The V segment lost 0 bases and the J segment 16 bases; nucleotides outside the gene matches: 11. Germline values: CDR1 MGHRA, CDR2 YSYEKL. The CDR3 region is CASSQEVGRAGSFF. CDR3 nucleotide sequence: TGCGCCAGCAGCCAAGAAGTCGGGAGGGCCGGATCTTTCTTC.

V and J are TRBV5-4 and TRBJ2-7; D uncertain. The CDR3 length is 15 residues. Germline V gene sequence: CDR1 SGHNT, CDR2 YYREEE (reference sequence). Trimming removed 2 bases at V and 0 bases at J, with 12 bases between. CDR3 residues: CASSFGSRSSYEQYF. CDR3 DNA sequence: TGTGCCAGCAGCTTCGGATCCAGGAGCTCCTACGAGCAGTACTTC. Drawing the rest from reference TRBV5-4 and TRBJ2-7, the complete variable domain is ETGVTQSPTHLIKTRGQQVTLRCSSQSGHNTVSWYQQALGQGPQFIFQYYREEENGRGNFPPRFSGLQFPNYSSELNVNALELDDSALYLCASSFGSRSSYEQYFGPGTRLTVT.

This CDR3 is CASSLAGGPLDEQFF. The DNA for the CDR3 is TGTGCCAGCAGCCTAGCGGGGGGGCCTCTGGATGAGCAGTTCTTC. V is TRBV5-4 and J is TRBJ2-1; 12 bases line up with TRBD2. Germline V gene lookup returns CDR1 SGHNT and CDR2 YYREEE (reference sequence). The CDR3 sequence is 15 residues long. V shed 4 bases, J shed 8 bases, and the junction held 7 bases outside the gene matches.

The rearrangement joins TRBV6-1 to TRBJ2-1, with TRBD2 matching 10 bases. Germline assignment: CDR1 MNHNS and CDR2 SASEGT. With 5 bases clipped from V and 4 bases from J, the junction kept 2 bases outside the gene matches. There are 14 residues in the CDR3. CDR3 DNA: TGTGCCAGCAGTCCGACTAGCGGGTACAATGAGCAGTTCTTC. Its protein is CASSPTSGYNEQFF.